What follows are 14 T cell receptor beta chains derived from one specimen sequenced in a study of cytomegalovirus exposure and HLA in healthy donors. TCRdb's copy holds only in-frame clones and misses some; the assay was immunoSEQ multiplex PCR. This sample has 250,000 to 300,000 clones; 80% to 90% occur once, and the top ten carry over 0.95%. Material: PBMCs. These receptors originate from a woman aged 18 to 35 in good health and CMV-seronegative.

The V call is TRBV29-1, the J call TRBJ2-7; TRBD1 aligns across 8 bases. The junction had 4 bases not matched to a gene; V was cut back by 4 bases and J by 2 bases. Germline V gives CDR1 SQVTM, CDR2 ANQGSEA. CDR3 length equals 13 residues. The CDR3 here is CSVVRQGTYEQYF. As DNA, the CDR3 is TGCAGCGTTGTACGACAGGGGACCTACGAGCAGTACTTC.

The CDR3, as DNA: TGTGCCAGCAGTGAATTCACCGGCGGGACCAACAGGGAAGCTTTCTTT. This encodes CASSEFTGGTNREAFF. The chain employs TRBV25-1 and TRBJ1-1, with a weak D call TRBD1 (5 bases). Germline assignment: CDR1 MGHDK and CDR2 SYGVNS. This CDR3 contains 16 residues. V dropped 1 base and J dropped 8 bases, with 20 bases sitting between them.

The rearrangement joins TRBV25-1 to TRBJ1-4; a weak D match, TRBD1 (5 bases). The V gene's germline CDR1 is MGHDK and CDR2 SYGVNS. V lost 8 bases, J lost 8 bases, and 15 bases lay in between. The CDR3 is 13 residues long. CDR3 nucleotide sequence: TGTGCCAGCCAGAGGGGAGGACTAGAAAAACTGTTTTTT. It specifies CASQRGGLEKLFF.

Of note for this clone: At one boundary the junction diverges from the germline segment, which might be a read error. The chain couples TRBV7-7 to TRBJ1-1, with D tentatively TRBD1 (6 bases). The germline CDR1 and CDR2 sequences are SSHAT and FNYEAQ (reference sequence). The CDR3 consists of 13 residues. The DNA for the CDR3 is TGTGCTAGCAGCTTAGCAGCAGGGGCTGAAGCTTTCTTT. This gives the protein CASSLAAGAEAFF.

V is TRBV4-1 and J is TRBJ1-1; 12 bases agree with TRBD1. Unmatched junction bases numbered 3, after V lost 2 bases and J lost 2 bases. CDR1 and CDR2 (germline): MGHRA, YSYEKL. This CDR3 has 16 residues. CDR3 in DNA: TGCGCCAGCAGCCAATGGGGACAGGGGGCAAACACTGAAGCTTTCTTT. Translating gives CASSQWGQGANTEAFF.

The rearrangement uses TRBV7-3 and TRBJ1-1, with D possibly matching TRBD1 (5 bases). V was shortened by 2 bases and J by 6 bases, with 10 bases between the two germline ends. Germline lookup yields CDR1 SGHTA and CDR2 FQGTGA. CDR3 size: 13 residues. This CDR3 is CASSLFSGSEAFF. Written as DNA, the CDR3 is TGTGCCAGCAGCTTATTTTCAGGGTCTGAAGCTTTCTTT.

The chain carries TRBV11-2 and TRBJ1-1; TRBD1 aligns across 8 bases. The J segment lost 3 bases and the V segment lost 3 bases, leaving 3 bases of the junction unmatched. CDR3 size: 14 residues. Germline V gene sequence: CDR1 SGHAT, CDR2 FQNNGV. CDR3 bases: TGTGCCAGCAGCTTTCAGGGGGCGGACACTGAAGCTTTCTTT. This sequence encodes CASSFQGADTEAFF.

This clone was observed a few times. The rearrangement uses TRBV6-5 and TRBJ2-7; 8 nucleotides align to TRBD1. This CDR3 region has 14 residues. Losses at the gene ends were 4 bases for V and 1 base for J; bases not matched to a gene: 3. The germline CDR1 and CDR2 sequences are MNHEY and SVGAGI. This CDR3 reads CASSWTGLSYEQYF. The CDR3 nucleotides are TGTGCCAGCAGTTGGACAGGGTTATCCTACGAGCAGTACTTC.

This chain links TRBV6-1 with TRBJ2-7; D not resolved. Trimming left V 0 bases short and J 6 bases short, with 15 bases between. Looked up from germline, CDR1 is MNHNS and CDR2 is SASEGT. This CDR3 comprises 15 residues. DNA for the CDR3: TGTGCCAGCAGTGAAGCGAGGTTCGAGCATGGCGAGCAGTACTTC. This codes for CASSEARFEHGEQYF.

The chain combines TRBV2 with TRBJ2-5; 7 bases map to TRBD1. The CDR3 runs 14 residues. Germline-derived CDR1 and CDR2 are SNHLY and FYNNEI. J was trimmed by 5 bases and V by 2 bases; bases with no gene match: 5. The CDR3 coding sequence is TGTGCCAGCAGTGAATCGGGCAGGGGGGAGACCCAGTACTTC. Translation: CASSESGRGETQYF. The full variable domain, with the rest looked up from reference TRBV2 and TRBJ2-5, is EPEVTQTPSHQVTQMGQEVILRCVPISNHLYFYWYRQILGQKVEFLVSFYNNEISEKSEIFDDQFSVERPDGSNFTLKIRSTKLEDSAMYFCASSESGRGETQYFGPGTRLLVL.

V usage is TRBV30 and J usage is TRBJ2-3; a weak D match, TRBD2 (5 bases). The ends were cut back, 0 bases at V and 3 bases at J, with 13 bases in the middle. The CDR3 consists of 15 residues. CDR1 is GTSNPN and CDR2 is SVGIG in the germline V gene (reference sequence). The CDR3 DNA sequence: TGTGCCTGGAGTGTTGGGCGGGTGCGAACAGATACGCAGTATTTT. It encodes CAWSVGRVRTDTQYF. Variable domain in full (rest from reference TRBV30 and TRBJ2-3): SQTIHQWPATLVQPVGSPLSLECTVEGTSNPNLYWYRQAAGRGLQLLFYSVGIGQISSEVPQNLSASRPQDRQFILSSKKLLLSDSGFYLCAWSVGRVRTDTQYFGPGTRLTVL.

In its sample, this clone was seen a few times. The CDR3 spells CASSSGSYGYTF. In DNA, the CDR3 is TGTGCCAGCAGCTCCGGGTCATATGGCTACACCTTC. This chain connects TRBV11-3 to TRBJ1-2; no clear D gene. CDR3 length: 12 residues. Germline V CDR1 and CDR2: SGHNT, YENEEA. V gave up 4 bases and J gave up 5 bases, with 8 bases separating them.

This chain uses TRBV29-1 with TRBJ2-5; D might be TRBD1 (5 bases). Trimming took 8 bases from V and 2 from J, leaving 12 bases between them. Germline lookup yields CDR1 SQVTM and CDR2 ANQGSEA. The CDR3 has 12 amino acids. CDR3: CSSRVNQETQYF. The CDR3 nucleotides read TGCAGCTCCAGGGTAAATCAAGAGACCCAGTACTTC.

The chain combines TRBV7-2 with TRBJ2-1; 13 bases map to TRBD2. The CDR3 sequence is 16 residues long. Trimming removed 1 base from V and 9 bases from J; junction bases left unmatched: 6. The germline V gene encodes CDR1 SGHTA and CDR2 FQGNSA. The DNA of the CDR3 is TGTGCCAGCAGCTTAGGACTAGCGGGGGGAAGAGGTGAGCAGTTCTTC. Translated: CASSLGLAGGRGEQFF.